What follows is one TCR beta chain and its context. What it binds is not known. Generated by immunoSEQ multiplex PCR, the TCRdb table keeps only in-frame clones and is missing some. This table holds tens of thousands of clones, roughly 90% found once. This entry is derived from a study of T cell responses to AZD1222 COVID-19 vaccine. Whole-study findings and limits: Clonal diversity may have been underestimated, and the donors were mostly white British, with more females than males.

This CDR3 has 12 amino acids. Trimming removed 10 bases from V and 5 bases from J, with 14 bases in between. CDR1 MDHEN and CDR2 SYDVKM come from the germline V gene. The specimen comprised peripheral blood, sampled on day 0 of AZD1222 vaccination. The chain links TRBV28 to TRBJ1-1; possibly TRBD1 for D (6 bases). The receptor's source is an adult in good health. In DNA form, the CDR3 reads TGTGCCACCCAACAGGGAAAAACTGAAGCTTTCTTT. Translated, it gives CATQQGKTEAFF. Complete variable domain (other parts from reference TRBV28 and TRBJ1-1): DVKVTQSSRYLVKRTGEKVFLECVQDMDHENMFWYRQDPGLGLRLIYFSYDVKMKEKGDIPEGYSVSREKKERFSLILESASTNQTSMYLCATQQGKTEAFFGQGTRLTVV.